Presented here are 8 T cell receptor beta chains from one specimen sequenced in a study of vaccination and CD4 T cells after COVID-19. TCRdb reprocessed the PCR reads via MiXCR and lists one record per CDR3 protein. The table has over 25,000 distinct CDR3 sequences, roughly 45% seen once. The sample's time point: late sampling 161 to 241 days after vaccination in three convalescent patients. The sample was CD4+ T cells from blood, taken about 7 months after SARS-CoV-2 vaccination. These receptors were taken from a human donor who had recovered from COVID-19.

This clonotype was picked up a small number of times. V is TRBV19 and J is TRBJ1-2; D remains ambiguous. This CDR3 has 14 amino acids. V lost 3 bases and J lost 8, with 16 bases in between. Germline CDR1 is LNHDA and CDR2 is SQIVND (reference sequence). Here the CDR3 reads CASSIPRTPGGYTF. In DNA form, the CDR3 reads TGTGCCAGTAGTATTCCCCGGACGCCGGGGGGCTACACCTTC.

The chain uses TRBV7-2 and TRBJ2-7, with D perhaps matching TRBD2 (5 bases). The CDR3 runs to 16 residues. The V end was cut by 6 bases, the J end by 4 bases, with 22 bases between. Per the germline V gene, CDR1 is SGHTA and CDR2 is FQGNSA. Here the CDR3 reads CASSGKMAGWNYEQYF. CDR3 sequence (DNA): TGTGCCAGCAGTGGGAAGATGGCGGGTTGGAATTACGAGCAGTACTTC.

This chain connects TRBV7-6 to TRBJ2-7, with no clear D. Per germline, CDR1 SGHVS and CDR2 FNYEAQ. There are 13 residues in the CDR3. V dropped 2 bases and J dropped 6 bases, with 11 bases sitting between them. The CDR3 loop reads CASSLRVSGEQYF. In DNA, the CDR3 is TGTGCCAGCAGCTTAAGGGTCTCCGGCGAGCAGTACTTC.

The J gene is TRBJ1-6, the V gene TRBV5-4; 7 nucleotides align to TRBD1. The CDR3 is made up of 17 amino acids. V lost 0 bases and J lost 7; bases outside the gene matches: 10. Germline CDR1 is SGHNT and CDR2 is YYREEE (reference sequence). This CDR3 is CASSLASSGGVNSPLHF. The CDR3 DNA reads as TGTGCCAGCAGCTTGGCCTCGTCAGGGGGAGTGAATTCACCCCTCCACTTT.

This clonotype was counted between two and nine times. Written as DNA, the CDR3 is TGTGCCAGCAGTTCCCCAACAGGGGGGAATTTTGGGCAGTACTTC. It translates to CASSSPTGGNFGQYF. This rearrangement joins TRBV27 to TRBJ2-7, with 8 bases matching TRBD1. CDR1 is MNHEY, CDR2 SMNVEV, per germline (reference sequence). This CDR3 contains 15 residues. Losses at the gene ends were 4 bases for V and 9 bases for J; bases not matched to a gene: 14.

The CDR3 nucleotides read TGTGCCAGCAGTGAACAGGGGGCTTTGAACACTGAAGCTTTCTTT. Its protein product is CASSEQGALNTEAFF. The chain uses TRBV2 and TRBJ1-1, with TRBD1 matching 8 bases. CDR1 is SNHLY, CDR2 FYNNEI, per germline. The CDR3 contains 15 residues. V trimming: 2 bases; J trimming: 0 bases; junction bases outside the gene matches: 2.

V gene TRBV6-2 or TRBV6-3 combines with J gene TRBJ2-6, with 7 bases fitting TRBD1. Per the germline V gene, CDR1 is MNHEY and CDR2 is SVGEGT. The CDR3 covers 15 residues. J was trimmed by 1 base and V by 5 bases; bases with no gene match: 2. The CDR3 here is CASSNRGSGANVLTF. As DNA, the CDR3 is TGTGCCAGCAGTAACAGGGGTTCTGGGGCCAACGTCCTGACTTTC.

This clonotype was observed a few times. The genes are TRBV7-9 and TRBJ2-5, with D possibly matching TRBD2 (5 bases). CDR3 size: 15 residues. Per the germline V gene, CDR1 is SEHNR and CDR2 is FQNEAQ (reference sequence). Deletions cut 4 bases from V and 5 bases from J, with 17 bases between. The DNA for the CDR3 is TGTGCCAGCAGCTCAACCGGCAATAGAGGGGAGACCCAGTACTTC. The encoded protein is CASSSTGNRGETQYF.